Listed below are T cell receptor beta chains from one sample, sequenced in a study of blood T cell repertoires in COVID-19. Generated by immunoSEQ multiplex PCR, the TCRdb table keeps only in-frame clones and is missing some. The data contain 300,000 or so clones, roughly nine tenths of them singletons. The source material was PBMCs or T cells enriched from blood (not recorded which). These receptor sequences come from a young woman who had recovered from COVID-19. The CDR3 runs from the conserved cysteine through the conserved F or W. Size is omitted from some rows. Given values are once, few, many or a class for expanded clones.

cdr3_length j_call v_call clone_size cdr3_aa
15 TRBJ1-4 TRBV5-4 NA CASSLGGTGNEKLFF
16 TRBJ1-5 TRBV7-2 NA CASSLVHSLSNQPQHF
16 TRBJ1-5 TRBV7-7 NA CASSLRDRNNNQPQHF
14 TRBJ1-4 TRBV6-6 NA CASSDPGRNEKLFF
16 TRBJ1-2 TRBV19 once CASIPKAGGSLYGYTF
13 TRBJ1-2 TRBV12-3/TRBV12-4 NA CASSAGQAGGYTF
14 TRBJ1-6 TRBV4-1 NA CASSQDAFLSPLHF
16 TRBJ1-5 TRBV5-1 NA CASSLVGLGGNQPQHF
14 TRBJ1-1 TRBV9 NA CASSPGIKNTEAFF
15 TRBJ2-7 TRBV19 NA CASSIGGALSYEQYF
14 TRBJ2-7 TRBV9 NA CASSPQGTVYEQYF
15 TRBJ1-5 TRBV19 NA CASRISGQLNQPQHF
13 TRBJ1-1 TRBV2 NA CASSREEGTEAFF
14 TRBJ2-7 TRBV15 NA CATSRDRGSYEQYF
13 TRBJ1-1 TRBV3-1/TRBV3-2 NA CASSQIWNTEAFF
15 TRBJ1-2 TRBV5-1 NA CASSSGQGAIYGYTF
15 TRBJ2-1 TRBV9 NA CASSVGSGGSNEQFF
13 TRBJ2-7 TRBV4-1 NA CASSPFSAYEQYF
18 TRBJ1-2 TRBV6-1 NA CASSEDLVGQGFPYGYTF
15 TRBJ2-1 TRBV2 NA CASSSAGGSGNEQFF
15 TRBJ2-1 TRBV24-1 NA CATSEGTGRYNEQFF
13 TRBJ1-2 TRBV6-4 NA CASSEDSSYGYTF